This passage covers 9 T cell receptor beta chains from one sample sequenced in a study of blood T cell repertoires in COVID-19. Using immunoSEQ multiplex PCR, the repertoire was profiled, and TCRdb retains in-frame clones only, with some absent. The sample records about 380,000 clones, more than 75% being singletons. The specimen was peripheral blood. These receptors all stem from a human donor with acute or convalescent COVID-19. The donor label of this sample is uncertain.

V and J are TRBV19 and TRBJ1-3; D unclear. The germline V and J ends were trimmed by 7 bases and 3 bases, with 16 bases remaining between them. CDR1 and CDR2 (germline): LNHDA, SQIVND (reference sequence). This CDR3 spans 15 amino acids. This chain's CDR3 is CASIQSGWGGNTIYF. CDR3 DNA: TGTGCCAGTATCCAAAGCGGCTGGGGTGGAAACACCATATATTTT.

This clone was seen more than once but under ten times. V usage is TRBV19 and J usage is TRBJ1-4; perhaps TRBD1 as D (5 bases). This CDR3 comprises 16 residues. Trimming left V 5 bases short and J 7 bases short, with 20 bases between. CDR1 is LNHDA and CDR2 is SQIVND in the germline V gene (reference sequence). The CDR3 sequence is CASSPTGDFIGEKLFF. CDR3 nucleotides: TGTGCCAGTAGTCCCACAGGCGACTTTATCGGTGAAAAACTGTTTTTT.

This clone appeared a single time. The chain's CDR3 is CASSPGGAQETQYF. Written as DNA, the CDR3 is TGTGCCAGCAGCCCCGGGGGGGCCCAAGAGACCCAGTACTTC. The chain links TRBV28 to TRBJ2-5, with 8 bases lining up with TRBD2. The CDR3 covers 14 residues. Trimming removed 6 bases from V and 1 base from J; junction bases left unmatched: 4. From germline, CDR1 is MDHEN and CDR2 SYDVKM.

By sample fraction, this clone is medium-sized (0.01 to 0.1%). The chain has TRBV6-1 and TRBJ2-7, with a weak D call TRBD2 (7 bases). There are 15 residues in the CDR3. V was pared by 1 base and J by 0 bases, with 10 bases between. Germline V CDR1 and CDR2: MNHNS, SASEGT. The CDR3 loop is CASSEEGEGSYEQYF. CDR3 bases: TGTGCCAGCAGTGAAGAGGGGGAGGGCTCCTACGAGCAGTACTTC.

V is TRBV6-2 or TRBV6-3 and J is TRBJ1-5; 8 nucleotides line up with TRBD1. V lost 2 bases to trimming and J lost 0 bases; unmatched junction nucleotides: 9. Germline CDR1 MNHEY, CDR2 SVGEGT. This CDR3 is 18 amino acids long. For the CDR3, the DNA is TGTGCCAGCAGTTACCCCGGGACAGGATTGGGTAGCAATCAGCCCCAGCATTTT. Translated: CASSYPGTGLGSNQPQHF.

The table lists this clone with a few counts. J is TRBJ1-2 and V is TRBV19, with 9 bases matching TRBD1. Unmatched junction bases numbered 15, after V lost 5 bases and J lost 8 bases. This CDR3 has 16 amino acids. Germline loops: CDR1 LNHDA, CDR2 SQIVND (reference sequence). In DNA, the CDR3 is TGTGCCAGTAGTTATCCGTATACCGGGACAGGGCGAGGCTACACCTTC. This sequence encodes CASSYPYTGTGRGYTF.

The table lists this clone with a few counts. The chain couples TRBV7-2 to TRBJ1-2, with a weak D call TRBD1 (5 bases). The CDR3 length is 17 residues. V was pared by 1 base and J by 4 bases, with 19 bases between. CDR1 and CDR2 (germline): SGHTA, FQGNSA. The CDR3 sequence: CASSLVIGGVVGYGYTF. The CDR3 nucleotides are TGTGCCAGCAGCTTAGTAATTGGGGGGGTAGTTGGCTATGGCTACACCTTC.

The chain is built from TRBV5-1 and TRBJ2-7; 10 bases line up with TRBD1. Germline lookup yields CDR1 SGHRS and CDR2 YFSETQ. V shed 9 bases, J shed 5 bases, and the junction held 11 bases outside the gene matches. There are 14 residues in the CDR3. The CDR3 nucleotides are TGCGCCACCCGGAGGACAGGGGGTCGCGACGAGCAGTACTTC. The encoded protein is CATRRTGGRDEQYF. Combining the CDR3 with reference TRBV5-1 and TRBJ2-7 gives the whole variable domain KAGVTQTPRYLIKTRGQQVTLSCSPISGHRSVSWYQQTPGQGLQFLFEYFSETQRNKGNFPGRFSGRQFSNSRSEMNVSTLELGDSALYLCATRRTGGRDEQYFGPGTRLTVT.

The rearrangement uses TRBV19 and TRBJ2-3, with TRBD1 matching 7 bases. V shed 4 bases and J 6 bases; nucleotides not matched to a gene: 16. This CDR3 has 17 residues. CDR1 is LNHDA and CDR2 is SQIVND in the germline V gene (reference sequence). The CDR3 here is CASSRGSGGDSWDTQYF. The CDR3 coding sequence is TGTGCCAGTAGTAGGGGTTCAGGGGGAGATAGTTGGGATACGCAGTATTTT.